The 10 T cell receptor beta chains reported below all come from one sample, sequenced in a study of early stage breast cancer tumors. Only in-frame clones appear in the TCRdb table, and some are missing; sequencing was by immunoSEQ multiplex PCR. The sample yields around 28,000 clones, around 53% seen once. The sequenced sample was breast tumor tissue. These TCRs come from a person aged 45-65 years with breast cancer.

This clone has a handful of counts. This chain uses TRBV6-6 with TRBJ2-5; the D is unclear. Trimming stripped 0 bases from V and 4 bases from J, with 9 bases between. Per germline, CDR1 MNHNY and CDR2 SVGAGI (reference sequence). This CDR3 region has 14 residues. This chain's CDR3 is CASSYSLTVETQYF. CDR3 sequence (DNA): TGTGCCAGCAGTTACTCGCTGACCGTAGAGACCCAGTACTTC.

This clone is a singleton in its sample. This chain uses TRBV11-2 with TRBJ2-7; no clear D. Trimming took off 0 bases at V and 3 bases at J, with 6 bases between the two ends. Per germline, CDR1 SGHAT and CDR2 FQNNGV. The CDR3 sequence is 13 residues long. The chain's CDR3 is CASSLESDYEQYF. The CDR3 DNA is TGTGCCAGCAGCTTAGAATCGGACTACGAGCAGTACTTC.

This chain connects TRBV7-2 to TRBJ2-1; 8 bases match TRBD2. Per the germline V gene, CDR1 is SGHTA and CDR2 is FQGNSA. With 5 bases clipped from V and 0 bases from J, the junction kept 6 bases outside the gene matches. The CDR3 sequence is 16 residues long. The CDR3 loop is CASSRLAGHSYNEQFF. Written as DNA, the CDR3 is TGTGCCAGCAGCCGTCTAGCGGGTCACTCCTACAATGAGCAGTTCTTC. Together with reference TRBV7-2 and TRBJ2-1, the CDR3 gives the full variable domain: GAGVSQSPSNKVTEKGKDVELRCDPISGHTALYWYRQSLGQGLEFLIYFQGNSAPDKSGLPSDRFSAERTGGSVSTLTIQRTQQEDSAVYLCASSRLAGHSYNEQFFGPGTRLTVL.

The gene calls are TRBV30 and TRBJ1-1; D not resolved. This CDR3 is built from 13 residues. Germline values: CDR1 GTSNPN, CDR2 SVGIG (reference sequence). V dropped 1 base and J dropped 4 bases, with 10 bases sitting between them. The CDR3 region has the DNA TGTGCCTGGAGTGGGGGTCCGGGCACTGAAGCTTTCTTT. Translated, it gives CAWSGGPGTEAFF.

This clone was seen once. The V and J genes are TRBV7-9 and TRBJ1-2, with 7 nucleotides matching TRBD1. CDR1 is SEHNR, CDR2 FQNEAQ, per germline (reference sequence). This CDR3 is built from 13 residues. The V segment lost 5 bases and the J segment 5 bases; nucleotides outside the gene matches: 5. CDR3 in amino acids: CASSPGTAYGYTF. The DNA for the CDR3 is TGTGCCAGCAGCCCCGGGACAGCTTATGGCTACACCTTC.

This rearrangement joins TRBV6-5 to TRBJ2-7, with D tentatively TRBD2 (5 bases). With 6 bases removed from V and 0 bases from J, the gap between germline ends came to 15 bases. CDR3 size: 15 residues. Germline-derived CDR1 and CDR2 are MNHEY and SVGAGI. CDR3: CASRPPGKSSYEQYF. As DNA, the CDR3 is TGTGCCAGCAGACCCCCCGGGAAAAGCTCCTACGAGCAGTACTTC.

This clone came up once. This chain connects TRBV18 to TRBJ1-2; D remains unclear. V was clipped by 2 bases and J by 1 base, with 8 bases between them. This CDR3 region has 14 residues. Germline CDR1 reads KGHSH; CDR2 reads LQKENI. Here the CDR3 reads CASSPGGVNYGYTF. CDR3 DNA sequence: TGTGCCAGCTCACCAGGTGGGGTTAACTATGGCTACACCTTC.

DNA for the CDR3: TGTGCCATCAGGGCAGCGGGTATTAAGGGCGAGCAGTACTTC. Protein: CAIRAAGIKGEQYF. The chain carries TRBV10-3 and TRBJ2-7; perhaps TRBD2 as D (6 bases). Germline loops: CDR1 ENHRY, CDR2 SYGVKD. Trimming removed 6 bases from V and 6 bases from J, with 18 bases in between. This CDR3 spans 14 amino acids.

This clone was counted once. The chain links TRBV27 to TRBJ2-4; D remains ambiguous. This CDR3 region has 13 residues. CDR1 is MNHEY and CDR2 is SMNVEV in the germline V gene (reference sequence). V dropped 6 bases and J dropped 0 bases, with 6 bases sitting between them. CDR3 bases: TGTGCCAGCAGAGAGATAGCCAAAAACATTCAGTACTTC. This encodes CASREIAKNIQYF.

As for this clone: Additional DNA sequences in this sample encode the identical CDR3. The V and J genes are TRBV7-9 and TRBJ2-3; no definite D call. The germline gives CDR1 SEHNR, CDR2 FQNEAQ (reference sequence). The ends were cut back, 2 bases at V and 5 bases at J, with 2 bases in the middle. This CDR3 comprises 11 residues. CDR3 sequence reads: CASSLIDTQYF. The CDR3 coding sequence is TGTGCCAGCAGCTTAATAGATACGCAGTATTTT.